A single sample is the source of the 5 T cell receptor beta chains below, sequenced in a study of cytomegalovirus exposure and HLA in healthy donors. It was with 60 Vbeta and 13 Jbeta primers that the PCR ran. Only in-frame clones appear in the TCRdb table, and some are missing; sequencing was by immunoSEQ multiplex PCR. This table holds about 140,000 clones, around 77% found once. Source material: PBMCs. Receptors were obtained from a young man in good health.

Remarks on this clone: Other nucleotide sequences from this sample produce the same CDR3. The V call is TRBV28, the J call TRBJ1-4; 10 positions agree with TRBD1. CDR3 length: 16 residues. Germline trimming cut 4 bases from V and 7 bases from J; bases unmatched to any gene: 9. Germline V gives CDR1 MDHEN, CDR2 SYDVKM. CDR3 coding DNA: TGTGCCAGCAGTTCCCCTGGGACAGGGGAGAGTGAAAAACTGTTTTTT. Translation gives CASSSPGTGESEKLFF.

V gene TRBV6-6 combines with J gene TRBJ2-7, with 7 bases matching TRBD2. The germline V gene encodes CDR1 MNHNY and CDR2 SVGAGI (reference sequence). The CDR3 covers 14 residues. V gave up 2 bases and J gave up 6 bases; unmatched junction bases: 7. The CDR3 reads CASSYARGGPEQYF. CDR3 nucleotide sequence: TGTGCCAGCAGTTACGCCCGGGGAGGGCCCGAGCAGTACTTC.

This clone came up a few times. V and J are TRBV28 and TRBJ1-1, with D perhaps TRBD1 (6 bases). Germline V gene sequence: CDR1 MDHEN, CDR2 SYDVKM. V gave up 7 bases and J gave up 0 bases, with 15 bases separating them. The CDR3 extends over 15 amino acids. The CDR3 sequence: CASKILGGLNTEAFF. DNA for the CDR3: TGTGCCAGCAAGATTTTAGGGGGACTGAACACTGAAGCTTTCTTT.

The V gene is TRBV18, the J gene TRBJ2-1; 9 nucleotides align to TRBD2. After removal of 3 bases from V and 5 bases from J, the junction contained 8 bases not matched to a gene. The CDR3 has 16 amino acids. Looked up from germline, CDR1 is KGHSH and CDR2 is LQKENI. The CDR3 nucleotides read TGTGCCAGCTCACCCACTCTCATAGCGGGAGACAATGAGCAGTTCTTC. Protein product: CASSPTLIAGDNEQFF. Combining the CDR3 with reference TRBV18 and TRBJ2-1 gives the whole variable domain NAGVMQNPRHLVRRRGQEARLRCSPMKGHSHVYWYRQLPEEGLKFMVYLQKENIIDESGMPKERFSAEFPKEGPSILRIQQVVRGDSAAYFCASSPTLIAGDNEQFFGPGTRLTVL.

The V gene is TRBV15, the J gene TRBJ2-5; TRBD2 is a possible D gene (5 bases). The germline V and J ends were trimmed by 0 bases and 2 bases, with 10 bases remaining between them. Germline V gene sequence: CDR1 LNHNV, CDR2 YYDKDF (reference sequence). The CDR3 sequence is 15 residues long. This CDR3 is CATSRETNPQETQYF. In nucleotides, the CDR3 is TGTGCCACCAGCAGAGAGACTAACCCGCAAGAGACCCAGTACTTC. The whole variable domain, filled in from reference TRBV15 and TRBJ2-5, reads DAMVIQNPRYQVTQFGKPVTLSCSQTLNHNVMYWYQQKSSQAPKLLFHYYDKDFNNEADTPDNFQSRRPNTSFCFLDIRSPGLGDTAMYLCATSRETNPQETQYFGPGTRLLVL.